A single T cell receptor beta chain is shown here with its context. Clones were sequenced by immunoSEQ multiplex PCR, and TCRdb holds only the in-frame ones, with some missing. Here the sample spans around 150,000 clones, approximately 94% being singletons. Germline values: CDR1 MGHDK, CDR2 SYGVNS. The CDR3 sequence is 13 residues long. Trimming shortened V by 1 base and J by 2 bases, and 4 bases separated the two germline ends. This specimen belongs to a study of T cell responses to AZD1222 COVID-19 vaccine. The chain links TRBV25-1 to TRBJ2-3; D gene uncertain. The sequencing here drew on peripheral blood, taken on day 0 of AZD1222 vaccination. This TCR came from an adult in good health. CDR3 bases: TGTGCCAGCAGTGAATTTTACACAGATACGCAGTATTTT. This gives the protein CASSEFYTDTQYF.